This T cell receptor beta chain was identified in a study of blood T cells in healthy people across ages. The sample holds a few counts of this clonotype. A sample-barcoded 5' primer and a J-beta primer mix were used in a second PCR of roughly 7 to 12 cycles. TCRdb independently ran MiXCR on the 5' RACE reads; one entry per CDR3 protein. The sample contains some 760,000 distinct CDR3 sequences, roughly 25% of which appear only once. V lost 3 bases and J lost 0, with 4 bases in between. There are 12 residues in the CDR3. Germline CDR1 and CDR2: DFQATT and SNEGSKA (reference sequence). These same data were also listed under a study on T cells of mothers and their children.

The chain employs TRBV20-1 and TRBJ2-3, with no clear D. The sequencing sample was made of blood. This receptor was obtained from a boy aged 10-17 years in good health. Here the CDR3 reads CSARVSTDTQYF. CDR3 sequence (DNA): TGCAGTGCTAGGGTTAGCACAGATACGCAGTATTTT.